The clone carrying this TCR beta chain appeared a few times. The data are from a study of cytomegalovirus exposure and HLA in healthy donors. The overall study: Around 180 million T cells yielded around 120 million unique TCR beta sequences in earlier analysis.

It was with 60 Vbeta and 13 Jbeta primers that the PCR ran. The repertoire was sequenced with immunoSEQ multiplex PCR; TCRdb's copy has only in-frame clones and lacks some. The sample records about 110,000 clones, 70% being singletons. The sequence came from a man aged 40-55 years in good health and CMV-seropositive. Sequences were obtained from PBMCs.

CDR3 residues: CASSFRGNLQETQYF. In nucleotides, the CDR3 is TGCGCCAGCAGCTTCAGGGGGAACCTTCAAGAGACCCAGTACTTC. The gene calls are TRBV5-1 and TRBJ2-5; 7 bases fit TRBD1. The length of the CDR3 is 15 residues. The germline V gene encodes CDR1 SGHRS and CDR2 YFSETQ. Trimming at V came to 2 bases and at J to 2 bases, leaving 6 bases not matched to a gene.